Given below is one T cell receptor (beta chain) in context. This specimen belongs to a study of CD8 T cells in Susac syndrome. CD8+ and CD4+ T cells from blood underwent TCR beta sequencing. Controls matched for sex and age were healthy donors. It was with random hexamers that about 0.45 to 1 ug RNA was reverse transcribed. A multiplex approach, immunoSEQ multiplex PCR, amplified TCR beta CDR3 across 54 Vbeta and 13 Jbeta. Each CDR3 protein gets one entry after TCRdb re-called the immunoSEQ multiplex PCR reads with MiXCR. The repertoire holds 100,000 to 150,000 distinct CDR3 sequences, with about 95% as singletons. The origin of this receptor is a human donor in good health. The sample consisted of CD4+ T cells from PBMCs.

CDR3 residues: CASSPTGLGYTF. DNA for the CDR3: TGTGCCAGCAGCCCAACGGGGCTGGGGTACACCTTC. J is TRBJ1-2 and V is TRBV28, with D possibly TRBD1 on 5 matching bases. Germline lookup yields CDR1 MDHEN and CDR2 SYDVKM. This CDR3 has 12 amino acids. Trimming removed 6 bases at V and 11 bases at J, with 16 bases between.